Only a few counts were recorded for the clone carrying this TCR beta chain. The antigen is undetermined. This sample stems from a study of T cell repertoires in cytomegalovirus infection. Study details: Public TCR beta signatures provided an indication of both CMV infection and a matching HLA type. Findings of the study overall: HLA-C-restricted TCR beta clonotypes specific for CMV led the ex vivo response.

Each CDR3 protein gets one entry after TCRdb re-called the reads with MiXCR. The sample shows a few hundred thousand distinct CDR3 sequences, around 40% of them seen only once. The CDR3 sequence is 15 residues long. The germline CDR1 and CDR2 sequences are KGHSH and LQKENI. Trimming pared 2 bases from V and 4 bases from J, leaving 11 bases between. The sequences come from cultured PBMCs, collected from culture after CMV antigen stimulation. This clonotype was sampled from a human donor in good health (CMV status not recorded). Some clones in this sample may be carry-over from other donors' samples. The chain couples TRBV18 to TRBJ2-2, with D perhaps TRBD1 (5 bases). The CDR3 reads CASSPTRAGTGELFF. In DNA form, the CDR3 reads TGTGCCAGCTCACCAACCAGGGCCGGCACCGGGGAGCTGTTTTTT.